Many counts were recorded for the clone carrying this T cell receptor beta chain. The entry originates in a study of molecular identifiers for immune sequencing clone quantification. Using its own MiXCR run on the PCR reads, TCRdb lists one record per CDR3 protein. The data hold some 650,000 distinct CDR3 sequences, with 15% to 20% observed a single time. The receptor's source is a human donor in good health. Some libraries in this study had Jurkat cell RNA spiked in. Specimen: naive CD8+ T cells from blood, with Jurkat cell RNA spiked in. Subset noted: FACS-sorted CD8+CD4-CCR7+CD45RA+ naive T cells.

The CDR3 loop is CASSYRDRELYTEAFF. The CDR3 bases are TGTGCCAGCAGTTACCGAGACAGAGAACTTTACACTGAAGCTTTCTTT. This sequence joins TRBV6-6 and TRBJ1-1, with D possibly being TRBD1 (5 bases). Looked up from germline, CDR1 is MNHNY and CDR2 is SVGAGI (reference sequence). Trimming pared 2 bases from V and 3 bases from J, leaving 16 bases between. This CDR3 spans 16 amino acids.